This T cell receptor (beta chain) comes out of a study of cytomegalovirus exposure and HLA in healthy donors. Sequencing used immunoSEQ multiplex PCR; TCRdb keeps in-frame clones, though not all of them. The table lists about 65,000 clones, about 90% of them singletons, with about 1.2% in the top ten. The sequence was obtained from a woman between 18 and 30 years old in good health and CMV-seronegative. Sequencing was performed on PBMCs.

CDR3: CASTMSGGNEQYF. CDR3 DNA: TGTGCCAGCACCATGTCCGGAGGCAACGAGCAGTACTTC. The rearrangement joins TRBV28 to TRBJ2-7; perhaps TRBD2 as D (5 bases). The germline CDR1 and CDR2 sequences are MDHEN and SYDVKM. CDR3 length equals 13 residues. V lost 7 bases and J lost 5, with 15 bases in between.